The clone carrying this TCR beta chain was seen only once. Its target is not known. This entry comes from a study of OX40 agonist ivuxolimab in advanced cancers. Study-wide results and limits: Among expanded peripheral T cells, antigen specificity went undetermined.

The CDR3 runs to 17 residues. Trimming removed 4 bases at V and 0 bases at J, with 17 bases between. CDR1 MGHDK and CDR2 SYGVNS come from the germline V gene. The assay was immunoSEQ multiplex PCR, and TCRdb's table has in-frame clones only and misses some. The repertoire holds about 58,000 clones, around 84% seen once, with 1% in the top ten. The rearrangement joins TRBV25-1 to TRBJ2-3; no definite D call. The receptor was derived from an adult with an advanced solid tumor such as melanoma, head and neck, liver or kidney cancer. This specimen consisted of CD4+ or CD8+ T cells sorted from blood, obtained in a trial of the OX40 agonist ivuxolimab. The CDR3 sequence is CASSGYRTALSTDTQYF. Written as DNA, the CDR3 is TGTGCCAGCAGTGGATATAGGACGGCTTTAAGCACAGATACGCAGTATTTT.